What follows are 17 T cell receptor beta chains derived from one specimen sequenced in a study of control samples from healthy donors and cancer patients (dated by TCRdb to 2018 to 2021). The library was made by the immunoSEQ multiplex PCR assay. The clones in this table, taken by TCRdb from immuneACCESS, are in-frame only. Not every clone is retained; where verified, under half of the shortfall comes from an unresolved V gene, and the cause of the rest is unknown. This sample is represented by approximately 130,000 clones; 89% of them were singletons. 40% of the sample lies in the top ten. The material sequenced was blood. All receptors derive from a man in his forties or fifties in good health.

The chain links TRBV24-1 to TRBJ1-5; D remains unclear. The CDR3 covers 14 residues. Trimming took off 6 bases at V and 6 bases at J, with 14 bases between the two ends. Germline assignment: CDR1 KGHDR and CDR2 SFDVKD. The CDR3 DNA follows: TGTGCCACCAGTTCACACCCCCCCAGTCAGCCCCAGCATTTT. Encoded protein: CATSSHPPSQPQHF.

This chain connects TRBV5-5 to TRBJ1-1, with a tentative D call TRBD1 (5 bases). CDR3 length: 14 residues. Germline V gene data show CDR1 as SGHKS and CDR2 as YYEKEE (reference sequence). V lost 2 bases to trimming and J lost 2 bases, with 10 bases between them. The CDR3 loop is CASSFAGANTEAFF. CDR3 in DNA: TGTGCCAGCAGCTTCGCCGGGGCTAACACTGAAGCTTTCTTT.

The chain recombines TRBV11-3 with TRBJ2-5; possible D gene TRBD1, 5 bases. V was shortened by 1 base and J by 0 bases, with 15 bases between the two germline ends. The CDR3 consists of 17 residues. Germline V gene data show CDR1 as SGHNT and CDR2 as YENEEA. This CDR3 reads CASSLVQDTPYQETQYF. The DNA for the CDR3 is TGTGCCAGCAGCTTAGTTCAGGACACACCGTACCAAGAGACCCAGTACTTC.

The rearrangement uses TRBV15 and TRBJ1-1; unclear D gene. The CDR3 consists of 13 residues. V lost 0 bases to trimming and J lost 3 bases, with 5 bases between them. Germline V gene lookup returns CDR1 LNHNV and CDR2 YYDKDF (reference sequence). CDR3 in DNA: TGTGCCACCAGCAGAGAGCTTGACACTGAAGCTTTCTTT. This translates into CATSRELDTEAFF.

The sample holds one count of this clone. V and J are TRBV16 and TRBJ1-2; D uncertain. The length of the CDR3 is 12 residues. Germline lookup yields CDR1 KGHSY and CDR2 FQNENV. Trimming removed 4 bases from V and 8 bases from J, with 11 bases in between. The CDR3 DNA sequence: TGTGCCAGCAGCCCTCAGGCGGGCGGCTACACCTTC. Protein sequence: CASSPQAGGYTF.

The V call is TRBV30, the J call TRBJ1-2; 9 nucleotides align to TRBD1. V lost 4 bases and J lost 6; bases outside the gene matches: 6. CDR1 is GTSNPN, CDR2 SVGIG, per germline (reference sequence). The CDR3 contains 13 residues. CDR3 protein: CAWILQGADGYTF. The CDR3 nucleotides are TGTGCCTGGATTTTACAGGGGGCGGATGGCTACACCTTC. The full variable domain, its missing parts supplied by reference TRBV30 and TRBJ1-2, is SQTIHQWPATLVQPVGSPLSLECTVEGTSNPNLYWYRQAAGRGLQLLFYSVGIGQISSEVPQNLSASRPQDRQFILSSKKLLLSDSGFYLCAWILQGADGYTFGSGTRLTVV.

The rearrangement links TRBV29-1 to TRBJ2-7, with D perhaps TRBD2 (6 bases). Germline-derived CDR1 and CDR2 are SQVTM and ANQGSEA. Between the trimmed V and J ends, which lost 7 bases and 5 bases, there was a span of 21 bases. The CDR3 totals 14 residues. The CDR3 DNA is TGCAGCGCCGCCGGAGGGTGGGCGGTCCACGAGCAGTACTTC. Protein sequence: CSAAGGWAVHEQYF.

The chain combines TRBV9 with TRBJ2-3, with 10 bases matching TRBD2. V lost 1 base to trimming and J lost 4 bases; unmatched junction nucleotides: 6. Germline CDR1 reads SGDLS; CDR2 reads YYNGEE. The CDR3 has 16 amino acids. CDR3 protein: CASSVSSGGVPDTQYF. The CDR3 nucleotides are TGTGCCAGCAGCGTATCCAGCGGGGGGGTGCCAGATACGCAGTATTTT.

The gene calls are TRBV7-2 and TRBJ2-5, with D perhaps TRBD2 (6 bases). The CDR3 spans 14 residues. Germline CDR1 SGHTA, CDR2 FQGNSA. V lost 4 bases, J lost 4 bases, and 13 bases lay in between. DNA for the CDR3: TGTGCCAGCAGCTCCCCCCCCGGGGGAGAGACCCAGTACTTC. This translates into CASSSPPGGETQYF.

The chain has TRBV5-6 and TRBJ2-7; 9 nucleotides agree with TRBD2. CDR3 length: 14 residues. The J segment lost 5 bases and the V segment lost 4 bases, leaving 7 bases of the junction unmatched. Germline-derived CDR1 and CDR2 are SGHDT and YYEEEE. DNA of the CDR3: TGTGCCAGCAGCATAGGACTAGCGCCCCACGAGCAGTACTTC. Translation gives CASSIGLAPHEQYF.

A word on this clone: Other DNA sequences within the sample encode an identical CDR3. This sequence joins TRBV11-3 and TRBJ2-1; 9 nucleotides match TRBD2. CDR1 is SGHNT and CDR2 is YENEEA in the germline V gene. The CDR3 spans 15 residues. J gave up 3 bases and V 2 bases, and 2 bases lay outside the gene matches. The chain's CDR3 is CASSLRAGGYNEQFF. As DNA, the CDR3 is TGTGCCAGCAGCTTAAGAGCGGGGGGCTACAATGAGCAGTTCTTC. Variable domain in full (rest from reference TRBV11-3 and TRBJ2-1): EAGVVQSPRYKIIEKKQPVAFWCNPISGHNTLYWYLQNLGQGPELLIRYENEEAVDDSQLPKDRFSAERLKGVDSTLKIQPAELGDSAVYLCASSLRAGGYNEQFFGPGTRLTVL.

The rearrangement uses TRBV7-8 and TRBJ1-1; D is perhaps TRBD1 (5 bases). This CDR3 spans 16 amino acids. Germline V gene lookup returns CDR1 SGHVS and CDR2 FQNEAQ. Trimming took off 6 bases at V and 1 base at J, with 18 bases between the two ends. The CDR3 protein is CASSLIGGERNTEAFF. The CDR3 nucleotides are TGTGCCAGCAGTTTAATTGGGGGGGAGAGGAACACTGAAGCTTTCTTT. Full variable domain (missing parts from reference TRBV7-8 and TRBJ1-1): GAGVSQSPRYKVAKRGQDVALRCDPISGHVSLFWYQQALGQGPEFLTYFQNEAQLDKSGLPSDRFFAERPEGSVSTLKIQRTQQEDSAVYLCASSLIGGERNTEAFFGQGTRLTVV.

The V and J genes are TRBV7-2 and TRBJ1-3, with D perhaps TRBD1 (5 bases). The CDR3 length is 14 residues. Germline-derived CDR1 and CDR2 are SGHTA and FQGNSA. V gave up 0 bases and J gave up 4 bases, with 7 bases separating them. This CDR3 reads CASSLAPGGNTIYF. DNA for the CDR3: TGTGCCAGCAGCTTAGCGCCAGGGGGAAACACCATATATTTT.

The gene calls are TRBV11-2 and TRBJ2-2, with D tentatively TRBD1 or TRBD2 (7 bases each). The CDR3 has 14 amino acids. The germline V gene has CDR1 SGHAT and CDR2 FQNNGV. V lost 8 bases, J lost 5 bases, and 15 bases lay in between. The CDR3, as DNA: TGTGCCAGCCGTTCAGGGGGAGGGACCGGGGAGCTGTTTTTT. Amino acid sequence: CASRSGGGTGELFF.

The genes are TRBV24-1 and TRBJ2-1; a possible D gene is TRBD1 (5 bases). Germline CDR1 reads KGHDR; CDR2 reads SFDVKD. V lost 0 bases and J lost 6, with 17 bases in between. CDR3 length: 17 amino acids. The CDR3 reads CATSDLRPGLVGNEQFF. The CDR3 DNA reads as TGTGCCACCAGTGATTTGCGGCCAGGGTTAGTAGGCAATGAGCAGTTCTTC.

V gene TRBV4-2 combines with J gene TRBJ1-1, with 9 bases fitting TRBD1. V was pared by 5 bases and J by 6 bases, with 4 bases of the junction left unmatched. The CDR3 contains 13 residues. The germline V gene has CDR1 LGHNA and CDR2 YNFKEQ. The CDR3 reads CASSSGQGSEAFF. CDR3 DNA: TGTGCCAGCAGCTCGGGACAGGGATCTGAAGCTTTCTTT.

The CDR3 protein is CATSDLWTGQGPYGYTF. In nucleotides, the CDR3 is TGTGCCACCAGTGATCTATGGACAGGACAAGGGCCTTATGGCTACACCTTC. The gene calls are TRBV24-1 and TRBJ1-2, with 7 bases that match TRBD1. This CDR3 comprises 17 residues. The V segment lost 3 bases and the J segment 5 bases; nucleotides outside the gene matches: 14. Germline loops: CDR1 KGHDR, CDR2 SFDVKD.